Each of the 20 T cell receptor beta chains below was sequenced from the same sample in a study of spatial heterogeneity in lung cancer. Findings of the study overall: Counts of expanded alpha and beta TCRs within tumors tracked the tumor nonsynonymous mutation count.

The time point: sample taken at primary tumor resection. Using its own MiXCR run on the 5' RACE reads, TCRdb lists one record per CDR3 protein. The sample lists over 5,500 distinct CDR3 sequences; approximately 8.5% were seen once. These receptors have no identified antigens. This sample comprised lung tumor tissue, obtained at surgery. The receptors were sampled from a female donor with early-stage non-small cell lung cancer.

By proportion, this clonotype is medium-sized (0.01 to 0.1%). This rearrangement joins TRBV6-5 to TRBJ2-5; D is perhaps TRBD2 (5 bases). Germline loops: CDR1 MNHEY, CDR2 SVGAGI. V dropped 0 bases and J dropped 2 bases, with 13 bases sitting between them. The CDR3 is made up of 16 amino acids. CDR3: CASSYSLATAQETQYF. The CDR3 region has the DNA TGTGCCAGCAGTTACTCCCTAGCTACAGCGCAAGAGACCCAGTACTTC.

There are many counts of this clonotype. V and J are TRBV28 and TRBJ1-4, with D unresolved. CDR3 size: 14 residues. CDR1 MDHEN and CDR2 SYDVKM come from the germline V gene. Trimming cost V 4 bases and J 7 bases, with 13 bases left between them. This chain's CDR3 is CASSSGLEGEKLFF. The CDR3 region has the DNA TGTGCCAGCAGTTCCGGACTAGAAGGTGAAAAACTGTTTTTT.

Comment on this clonotype: One end of the junction fails to match germline, which may point to a read error. V is TRBV20-1 and J is TRBJ2-3, with 10 bases fitting TRBD2. Germline-derived CDR1 and CDR2 are DFQATT and SNEGSKA (reference sequence). The CDR3 extends over 15 amino acids. The chain's CDR3 is CRARGLAGATDTQYF. The CDR3 nucleotides are TGCAGAGCTAGAGGCCTAGCGGGGGCCACAGATACGCAGTATTTT.

This clonotype is categorized as medium-sized. This chain connects TRBV5-1 to TRBJ2-1, with D perhaps TRBD2 (6 bases). Trimming took 0 bases from V and 12 from J, leaving 7 bases between them. CDR1 SGHRS and CDR2 YFSETQ come from the germline V gene. The CDR3 extends over 11 amino acids. The DNA for the CDR3 is TGCGCCAGCAGCTTGGAGCGGGCGCAGTTCTTC. This sequence encodes CASSLERAQFF.

This clonotype was recorded at least ten times. The chain is built from TRBV7-3 and TRBJ1-1; 10 bases are a match to TRBD1. CDR3 size: 14 residues. CDR1 and CDR2 (germline): SGHTA, FQGTGA. V dropped 4 bases and J dropped 4; count of bases not matched to a gene: 3. CDR3 sequence (DNA): TGTGCCAGCAGCTATGACAGGGGGCTCACTGAAGCTTTCTTT. This encodes CASSYDRGLTEAFF.

The table lists this clonotype with a few counts. The chain carries TRBV13 and TRBJ1-2; the D is unclear. The CDR3 is 16 residues long. V lost 3 bases, J lost 4 bases, and 18 bases lay in between. The germline gives CDR1 PRHDT, CDR2 FYEKMQ (reference sequence). The DNA for the CDR3 is TGTGCCAGCAGCTTCGATCGCGCGTACAGCTCCTATGGCTACACCTTC. It is translated as CASSFDRAYSSYGYTF.

This clonotype rates as medium-sized. The genes are TRBV7-2 and TRBJ1-4; no definite D call. The CDR3 loop spans 15 amino acids. Germline CDR1 is SGHTA and CDR2 is FQGNSA. Deletions cut 11 bases from V and 8 bases from J, with 24 bases between. CDR3 nucleotides: TGTGCCGTCACGGCGGGCGCCTTTATAGGCGAAAAACTGTTTTTT. Amino acids: CAVTAGAFIGEKLFF.

This clonotype has only a few counts. The genes are TRBV5-1 and TRBJ1-1; no clear D gene. Trimming shortened V by 0 bases and J by 2 bases, and 5 bases separated the two germline ends. Germline lookup yields CDR1 SGHRS and CDR2 YFSETQ. CDR3 length: 13 residues. CDR3 DNA sequence: TGCGCCAGCAGCTTGGGGGTTAACACTGAAGCTTTCTTT. This gives the protein CASSLGVNTEAFF.

By proportion, this clonotype is medium-sized. The chain is built from TRBV4-1 and TRBJ1-6; D ambiguous. The CDR3 sequence is 14 residues long. Trimming pared 5 bases from V and 4 bases from J, leaving 9 bases between. The germline V gene has CDR1 MGHRA and CDR2 YSYEKL. The CDR3, as DNA: TGCGCCAGCAGCACTGCCGGGTATAATTCACCCCTCCACTTT. Residues: CASSTAGYNSPLHF.

This clonotype was seen at least ten times. The chain employs TRBV7-3 and TRBJ1-1, with D perhaps matching TRBD1 (5 bases). The CDR3 is 11 amino acids. Trimming took 2 bases from V and 8 from J, leaving 6 bases between them. The V gene's germline CDR1 is SGHTA and CDR2 FQGTGA. In DNA form, the CDR3 reads TGTGCCAGCAGCTTAGCAGGGGAAGCTTTCTTT. Residues: CASSLAGEAFF.

The chain joins TRBV2 to TRBJ2-7; D gene uncertain. Trimming took 4 bases from V and 3 from J, leaving 10 bases between them. The CDR3 consists of 13 residues. Germline V gene data show CDR1 as SNHLY and CDR2 as FYNNEI. CDR3 in amino acids: CASSVAPDYEQYF. CDR3 coding DNA: TGTGCCAGCAGTGTCGCGCCAGACTACGAGCAGTACTTC.

Of note for this clonotype: A much more abundant neighbour one base away suggests this may be a read error. This sequence joins TRBV6-5 and TRBJ1-2; no firm D call. Germline V gene lookup returns CDR1 MNHEY and CDR2 SVGAGI. This CDR3 has 13 residues. The CDR3 loop reads CVSSKNANYGYTF. CDR3 in DNA: TGTGTCAGCAGCAAAAACGCTAACTATGGCTACACCTTC.

This clonotype is labeled medium-sized. The chain recombines TRBV6-5 with TRBJ2-7, with D perhaps matching TRBD1 or TRBD2 (5 bases each). The CDR3 contains 13 residues. Between the trimmed V and J ends, which lost 6 bases and 2 bases, there was a span of 11 bases. Germline V gene sequence: CDR1 MNHEY, CDR2 SVGAGI. The DNA for the CDR3 is TGTGCCAGCAGGAGGGGCATGGCCTACGAGCAGTACTTC. Its protein is CASRRGMAYEQYF.

The V call is TRBV7-8, the J call TRBJ2-3; TRBD2 matches at 7 bases. V was clipped by 5 bases and J by 0 bases; unmatched bases: 8. Germline CDR1 SGHVS, CDR2 FQNEAQ. This CDR3 is built from 16 residues. CDR3 sequence: CASSPPGLSSTDTQYF. As DNA, the CDR3 is TGTGCCAGCAGCCCTCCGGGACTATCTAGCACAGATACGCAGTATTTT. The whole variable domain, remainder taken from reference TRBV7-8 and TRBJ2-3, is GAGVSQSPRYKVAKRGQDVALRCDPISGHVSLFWYQQALGQGPEFLTYFQNEAQLDKSGLPSDRFFAERPEGSVSTLKIQRTQQEDSAVYLCASSPPGLSSTDTQYFGPGTRLTVL.

The gene calls are TRBV6-5 and TRBJ1-1; the D gene is possibly TRBD1 (5 bases). V was pared by 2 bases and J by 0 bases, with 10 bases between. CDR3 length: 15 amino acids. CDR1 is MNHEY, CDR2 SVGAGI, per germline. CDR3 loop: CASSYGDLMNTEAFF. Written as DNA, the CDR3 is TGTGCCAGCAGTTACGGGGACCTGATGAACACTGAAGCTTTCTTT.

This clonotype ranks as medium-sized. The J gene is TRBJ1-1, the V gene TRBV6-5; a weak D match, TRBD1 (5 bases). Germline loops: CDR1 MNHEY, CDR2 SVGAGI. V was cut by 5 bases and J by 5 bases, with 18 bases left in between. The CDR3 totals 15 residues. DNA for the CDR3: TGTGCCAGCAGTACACTCTCACCGGACACTACTGAAGCTTTCTTT. Protein product: CASSTLSPDTTEAFF.

This clonotype was seen ten or more times. This chain connects TRBV20-1 to TRBJ1-5; 7 bases line up with TRBD1. Germline trimming cut 0 bases from V and 5 bases from J; bases unmatched to any gene: 10. The CDR3 extends over 16 amino acids. CDR1 and CDR2 (germline): DFQATT, SNEGSKA (reference sequence). The CDR3: CSARDPTGRRDQPQHF. In nucleotides, the CDR3 is TGCAGTGCTAGAGACCCGACAGGGAGAAGGGATCAGCCCCAGCATTTT.

J is TRBJ2-3 and V is TRBV5-1; 7 nucleotides agree with TRBD2. This CDR3 spans 14 amino acids. CDR1 is SGHRS and CDR2 is YFSETQ in the germline V gene. V shed 5 bases and J 0 bases; nucleotides not matched to a gene: 3. The CDR3 here is CASRTSASTDTQYF. The CDR3 DNA follows: TGCGCCAGCAGAACTAGCGCTAGCACAGATACGCAGTATTTT.

This clonotype is medium-sized. This rearrangement joins TRBV5-4 to TRBJ2-2; no reliable D call. Germline CDR1 reads SGHNT; CDR2 reads YYREEE (reference sequence). Trimming stripped 4 bases from V and 6 bases from J, with 10 bases between. CDR3 size: 13 residues. The chain's CDR3 is CASSIDLSGELFF. The CDR3 DNA follows: TGTGCCAGCAGCATCGATTTATCCGGGGAGCTGTTTTTT.

This chain links TRBV5-1 with TRBJ2-5; D is perhaps TRBD2 (5 bases). Per the germline V gene, CDR1 is SGHRS and CDR2 is YFSETQ. The CDR3 consists of 13 residues. V shed 4 bases and J shed 5 bases, with 12 bases lying between them. The CDR3 spells CASSLRGWETQYF. The CDR3 DNA reads as TGCGCCAGCAGCCTTCGGGGTTGGGAGACCCAGTACTTC. Together with reference TRBV5-1 and TRBJ2-5, the CDR3 gives the full variable domain: KAGVTQTPRYLIKTRGQQVTLSCSPISGHRSVSWYQQTPGQGLQFLFEYFSETQRNKGNFPGRFSGRQFSNSRSEMNVSTLELGDSALYLCASSLRGWETQYFGPGTRLLVL.